The 25 T cell receptor beta chains reported below all come from one sample, sequenced in a study of Ad26.COV2.S vaccination and SARS-CoV-2 variants (dated by TCRdb to the early 2020s). The sample's time point label, in plain terms: individuals recovered from natural SARS-CoV-2 infection. The library was obtained by the immunoSEQ multiplex PCR assay. TCRdb retrieved this table from immuneACCESS and kept in-frame rearrangements only. Not all clones are present; in checked studies, unresolved V genes account for under half, and no reason is known for the remainder. The sample table lists approximately 340,000 clones, about 90% of them with a count of one. 3.9% of the sample is in the top ten clones. The specimen comprised peripheral blood, sampled after recovery from COVID-19. The receptors were sampled from a human donor who had recovered from COVID-19.

The rearrangement links TRBV19 to TRBJ1-5; D unresolved. The V gene lost 4 bases and the J gene lost 5 bases, with 15 bases spanning the gap. The length of the CDR3 is 15 residues. Germline CDR1 reads LNHDA; CDR2 reads SQIVND (reference sequence). In DNA form, the CDR3 reads TGTGCCAGTAGTAGAGCGGGCAGGCGAGATCAGCCCCAGCATTTT. Its protein is CASSRAGRRDQPQHF.

This rearrangement joins TRBV10-3 to TRBJ2-1; D could derive from TRBD1 or TRBD2 (7 bases each). Trimming removed 11 bases at V and 3 bases at J, with 17 bases between. This CDR3 is built from 14 residues. Germline V CDR1 and CDR2: ENHRY, SYGVKD. The CDR3 loop is CAAQGGGVYNEQFF. The CDR3 nucleotides read TGTGCCGCGCAGGGGGGGGGAGTCTACAATGAGCAGTTCTTC.

The chain uses TRBV18 and TRBJ1-3, with D maybe TRBD1 (5 bases). CDR3 length: 16 amino acids. V was cut by 0 bases and J by 4 bases, with 13 bases left in between. Germline V gene lookup returns CDR1 KGHSH and CDR2 LQKENI. Here the CDR3 reads CASSPPRGGSGNTIYF. CDR3 nucleotide sequence: TGTGCCAGCTCACCACCCCGCGGGGGAAGCGGAAACACCATATATTTT.

This clone was counted a few times. The CDR3 is CASRSSGVHQETQYF. In DNA form, the CDR3 reads TGTGCCAGCAGGTCTAGCGGGGTGCACCAAGAGACCCAGTACTTC. The chain employs TRBV7-2 and TRBJ2-5; 9 bases are shared with TRBD2. The germline gives CDR1 SGHTA, CDR2 FQGNSA. The CDR3 runs 15 residues. The ends lost 6 bases at V and 0 bases at J; junction bases unmatched: 5. Filled out from reference TRBV7-2 and TRBJ2-5, the complete variable domain reads GAGVSQSPSNKVTEKGKDVELRCDPISGHTALYWYRQSLGQGLEFLIYFQGNSAPDKSGLPSDRFSAERTGGSVSTLTIQRTQQEDSAVYLCASRSSGVHQETQYFGPGTRLLVL.

This clone was counted once. This rearrangement joins TRBV2 to TRBJ2-1; TRBD1 matches at 7 bases. V was pared by 0 bases and J by 9 bases, with 8 bases of the junction left unmatched. Per germline, CDR1 SNHLY and CDR2 FYNNEI. The CDR3 is made up of 15 amino acids. CDR3: CASSEAGGAFSEQFF. Written as DNA, the CDR3 is TGTGCCAGCAGTGAAGCAGGGGGCGCGTTCAGTGAGCAGTTCTTC.

V usage is TRBV6-5 and J usage is TRBJ2-5; tentative D call: TRBD1 (6 bases). The ends were cut back, 8 bases at V and 4 bases at J, with 20 bases in the middle. Germline V gene lookup returns CDR1 MNHEY and CDR2 SVGAGI. The CDR3 contains 15 residues. The CDR3 nucleotides are TGTGCCAGCCAAACACTCCCAGGGGCCCCAGAGACCCAGTACTTC. This codes for CASQTLPGAPETQYF.

The gene calls are TRBV6-5 and TRBJ2-2; no definite D call. Trimming removed 4 bases from V and 5 bases from J, with 11 bases in between. The germline gives CDR1 MNHEY, CDR2 SVGAGI. The CDR3 is 14 amino acids. The chain's CDR3 is CASSSYLPTGELFF. The CDR3 nucleotides read TGTGCCAGCAGTTCATACCTCCCGACCGGGGAGCTGTTTTTT.

CDR3 bases: TGTGCCAGCAGTTACGGGACCCAGCCCCAGCATTTT. Residues: CASSYGTQPQHF. This chain links TRBV12-3 or TRBV12-4 with TRBJ1-5, with D possibly matching TRBD1 (5 bases). The CDR3 is 12 residues long. The V and J ends lost 4 bases and 7 bases respectively, with 8 bases between them.

J is TRBJ1-3 and V is TRBV6-5; D is perhaps TRBD1 (5 bases). V lost 10 bases to trimming and J lost 2 bases, with 15 bases between them. Germline V gene sequence: CDR1 MNHEY, CDR2 SVGAGI. The CDR3 extends over 14 amino acids. The CDR3 here is CATRDAVTGNTIYF. The CDR3 DNA follows: TGTGCCACCCGGGACGCCGTAACTGGAAACACCATATATTTT.

The chain uses TRBV27 and TRBJ2-7, with a possible D match to TRBD2 (6 bases). This CDR3 contains 12 residues. With 6 bases removed from V and 5 bases from J, the gap between germline ends came to 11 bases. Germline V lookup: CDR1 MNHEY, CDR2 SMNVEV (reference sequence). The CDR3 DNA is TGTGCCAGCAGGGGGGGTTTCCACGAGCAGTACTTC. Its translation: CASRGGFHEQYF.

The gene calls are TRBV11-3 and TRBJ1-1, with 11 bases lining up with TRBD1. Per the germline V gene, CDR1 is SGHNT and CDR2 is YENEEA. The CDR3 loop spans 17 amino acids. The J segment lost 0 bases and the V segment lost 5 bases, leaving 8 bases of the junction unmatched. The CDR3 DNA follows: TGTGCCAGCAGCGCCCCGGGACAGGGGGACATGAACACTGAAGCTTTCTTT. This gives the protein CASSAPGQGDMNTEAFF.

The rearrangement uses TRBV5-5 and TRBJ2-2, with D unresolved. Trimming took off 2 bases at V and 3 bases at J, with 5 bases between the two ends. Germline V gene lookup returns CDR1 SGHKS and CDR2 YYEKEE (reference sequence). This CDR3 has 13 amino acids. The CDR3 DNA follows: TGTGCCAGCAGCTTTTGGGACACCGGGGAGCTGTTTTTT. Amino acid sequence: CASSFWDTGELFF. The variable domain in full, completed from reference TRBV5-5 and TRBJ2-2, reads DAGVTQSPTHLIKTRGQQVTLRCSPISGHKSVSWYQQVLGQGPQFIFQYYEKEERGRGNFPDRFSARQFPNYSSELNVNALLLGDSALYLCASSFWDTGELFFGEGSRLTVL.

The chain links TRBV5-4 to TRBJ2-7, with 8 bases aligning to TRBD1. This CDR3 is built from 16 residues. Germline CDR1 is SGHNT and CDR2 is YYREEE (reference sequence). The J segment lost 4 bases and the V segment lost 4 bases, leaving 13 bases of the junction unmatched. CDR3 in amino acids: CASSAVAGGPPYEQYF. The CDR3 DNA reads as TGTGCCAGCAGCGCTGTTGCAGGGGGCCCCCCTTACGAGCAGTACTTC.

The V gene is TRBV4-1, the J gene TRBJ1-1; D remains unclear. With 8 bases removed from V and 0 bases from J, the gap between germline ends came to 7 bases. CDR1 and CDR2 (germline): MGHRA, YSYEKL. The CDR3 consists of 12 residues. DNA of the CDR3: TGCGCCAGCGCCACAATGAACACTGAAGCTTTCTTT. Amino acids: CASATMNTEAFF.

The chain employs TRBV4-1 and TRBJ2-5; 7 nucleotides line up with TRBD2. V shed 1 base, J shed 7 bases, and the junction held 6 bases outside the gene matches. This CDR3 has 14 residues. Germline CDR1 reads MGHRA; CDR2 reads YSYEKL. CDR3 DNA: TGCGCCAGCAGCCAAGTCGGCCAGCGGGGGACCCAGTACTTC. It yields the protein CASSQVGQRGTQYF.

This chain joins TRBV9 and TRBJ1-1; D might be TRBD1 (6 bases). CDR3 length: 16 amino acids. Deletions cut 0 bases from V and 6 bases from J, with 18 bases between. The germline gives CDR1 SGDLS, CDR2 YYNGEE. For the CDR3, the DNA is TGTGCCAGCAGCGTAGATCCATTAGGGGGGAGGTCTGAAGCTTTCTTT. Protein: CASSVDPLGGRSEAFF.

The chain employs TRBV5-1 and TRBJ1-2, with TRBD1 matching 7 bases. V gave up 0 bases and J gave up 4 bases; unmatched junction bases: 6. Germline V gives CDR1 SGHRS, CDR2 YFSETQ. This CDR3 spans 15 amino acids. This CDR3 is CASSLDGRQGYGYTF. The CDR3 DNA reads TGCGCCAGCAGCTTGGATGGTCGACAGGGCTATGGCTACACCTTC.

V and J are TRBV7-2 and TRBJ2-5; D tentatively reads TRBD1 or TRBD2 (6 bases each). The V end was cut by 6 bases, the J end by 4 bases, with 18 bases between. Germline values: CDR1 SGHTA, CDR2 FQGNSA. CDR3 length: 15 amino acids. The CDR3 nucleotides are TGTGCCAGCAGGGAAGCCGGGAGAGGGGGAGAGACCCAGTACTTC. It is translated as CASREAGRGGETQYF.

This chain connects TRBV7-6 to TRBJ2-2; 11 nucleotides line up with TRBD1. CDR3 length: 15 residues. Germline V gene lookup returns CDR1 SGHVS and CDR2 FNYEAQ. V was pared by 6 bases and J by 4 bases, with 4 bases of the junction left unmatched. The CDR3 DNA follows: TGTGCCAGCAGGGCCGGGACAGGGGGCACCGGGGAGCTGTTTTTT. Its protein is CASRAGTGGTGELFF. Full variable domain (remainder filled in from reference TRBV7-6 and TRBJ2-2): GAGVSQSPRYKVTKRGQDVALRCDPISGHVSLYWYRQALGQGPEFLTYFNYEAQQDKSGLPNDRFSAERPEGSISTLTIQRTEQRDSAMYRCASRAGTGGTGELFFGEGSRLTVL.

This clone showed up just once. The rearrangement uses TRBV18 and TRBJ2-7; D is uncertain. Trimming left V 6 bases short and J 6 bases short, with 21 bases between. Per germline, CDR1 KGHSH and CDR2 LQKENI. This CDR3 has 15 amino acids. The CDR3 bases are TGTGCCAGCTCCCAGGCTACGGCCCATAAAACCGAGCAGTACTTC. It is translated as CASSQATAHKTEQYF.

CDR3 loop: CASSPTGIQETQYF. The CDR3 DNA follows: TGTGCCAGCAGCCCGACAGGGATTCAAGAGACCCAGTACTTC. The chain carries TRBV5-4 and TRBJ2-5, with 7 bases aligning to TRBD1. This CDR3 has 14 residues. After removal of 4 bases from V and 2 bases from J, the junction contained 5 bases not matched to a gene. Per the germline V gene, CDR1 is SGHNT and CDR2 is YYREEE (reference sequence).

This clone was detected only once. The V and J genes are TRBV7-9 and TRBJ1-1; D perhaps matches TRBD1 (6 bases). The V end lost 8 bases, the J end lost 0 bases, and 13 bases lay between the germline ends. In germline, CDR1 is SEHNR, CDR2 FQNEAQ (reference sequence). The CDR3 consists of 14 residues. The CDR3 DNA reads as TGTGCCAGCGGGCCGGGACACCTGAACACTGAAGCTTTCTTT. Residues: CASGPGHLNTEAFF. Full variable domain (rest looked up from reference TRBV7-9 and TRBJ1-1): DTGVSQNPRHKITKRGQNVTFRCDPISEHNRLYWYRQTLGQGPEFLTYFQNEAQLEKSRLLSDRFSAERPKGSFSTLEIQRTEQGDSAMYLCASGPGHLNTEAFFGQGTRLTVV.

Here the CDR3 reads CASSLVGRDYYGYTF. Written as DNA, the CDR3 is TGTGCCAGCAGCTTAGTAGGCAGGGACTACTATGGCTACACCTTC. This sequence joins TRBV11-2 and TRBJ1-2; tentative D call: TRBD1 (5 bases). The CDR3 has 15 amino acids. V was trimmed by 1 base and J by 3 bases, leaving 12 bases between them. Germline V gene sequence: CDR1 SGHAT, CDR2 FQNNGV.

This clone was picked up one time. CDR3: CASSLTDLGGTDTQYF. The CDR3 bases are TGTGCCAGCAGCTTAACGGACCTGGGGGGGACAGATACGCAGTATTTT. V usage is TRBV7-3 and J usage is TRBJ2-3; 7 nucleotides line up with TRBD2. There are 16 residues in the CDR3. V dropped 0 bases and J dropped 3; count of bases not matched to a gene: 6. Per the germline V gene, CDR1 is SGHTA and CDR2 is FQGTGA.

The V call is TRBV19, the J call TRBJ2-7; 7 bases map to TRBD1. From germline, CDR1 is LNHDA and CDR2 SQIVND (reference sequence). Germline trimming cut 7 bases from V and 4 bases from J; bases unmatched to any gene: 10. This CDR3 has 14 amino acids. The CDR3 spells CASTPRGREYEQYF. CDR3 sequence (DNA): TGTGCCAGTACCCCAAGGGGGCGCGAGTACGAGCAGTACTTC. Drawing the rest from reference TRBV19 and TRBJ2-7, the complete variable domain is DGGITQSPKYLFRKEGQNVTLSCEQNLNHDAMYWYRQDPGQGLRLIYYSQIVNDFQKGDIAEGYSVSREKKESFPLTVTSAQKNPTAFYLCASTPRGREYEQYFGPGTRLTVT.